The clone carrying this T cell receptor beta chain was found a few times. The antigen remains undetermined. Amplification of TCR beta CDR3 regions was performed using RNA transcripts as template. With the HTBI primer set, the TCR CDR3 went through a first round of RT-PCR. TCRdb re-called the multiplex PCR reads with MiXCR, one entry per CDR3 protein. Of hundreds of thousands of distinct CDR3 sequences in the sample, over 15% were seen once. The CDR3 is 13 residues long. Trimming pared 0 bases from V and 13 bases from J, leaving 10 bases between. The germline V gene encodes CDR1 SEHNR and CDR2 FQNEAQ (reference sequence). This entry comes from a study of T cells in Graves' hyperthyroidism and ophthalmopathy. Points from the study as a whole: Blood also carried most thyroid clonotypes expanded above 0.001.

The sequence was obtained from a woman between 45 and 65 years old with Graves' hyperthyroidism that later progressed to Graves' ophthalmopathy. The sample taken for sequencing was blood. The chain carries TRBV7-9 and TRBJ1-6; D might be TRBD1 (5 bases). The CDR3 is CASSLAGGRPLHF. The CDR3 DNA reads TGTGCCAGCAGCTTAGCGGGGGGAAGGCCCCTCCACTTT. Drawing the rest from reference TRBV7-9 and TRBJ1-6, the complete variable domain is DTGVSQNPRHKITKRGQNVTFRCDPISEHNRLYWYRQTLGQGPEFLTYFQNEAQLEKSRLLSDRFSAERPKGSFSTLEIQRTEQGDSAMYLCASSLAGGRPLHFGNGTRLTVT.